This T cell receptor beta chain was recorded in a study of OX40 agonist ivuxolimab in advanced cancers. The wider study: Earlier treatment with anti-PD-1, anti-PD-L1 or anti-CTLA-4 was permitted, and around 36% had received some.

The CDR3 is 13 residues long. In germline, CDR1 is SNHLY, CDR2 FYNNEI. V lost 6 bases, J lost 4 bases, and 12 bases lay in between. Repertoires were generated with immunoSEQ multiplex PCR, while TCRdb's copy carries only in-frame clones and drops some. Of roughly 80,000 clones listed, 90% to 95% were seen once; the top ten hold roughly 0.69%. Sequences were derived from CD4+ or CD8+ T cells sorted from blood, sampled in a trial of the OX40 agonist ivuxolimab. This chain links TRBV2 with TRBJ2-5, with D perhaps matching TRBD2 (5 bases). The TCR sequence derives from an adult with an advanced solid tumor such as melanoma, head and neck, liver or kidney cancer. The CDR3 DNA is TGTGCCAGCAGCCAAGGAGGACGAGAGACCCAGTACTTC. It encodes CASSQGGRETQYF.